A single sample is the source of the 8 T cell receptor beta chains below, sequenced in a study of blood T cell repertoires in COVID-19. Repertoires were generated with immunoSEQ multiplex PCR, while TCRdb's copy carries only in-frame clones and drops some. The top ten clones hold approximately 13% of a sample with some 87,000 clones, 70% to 90% of them seen once. The sequenced material came from peripheral blood. The source is a human donor in a cohort sampled during active COVID-19.

The V gene is TRBV9, the J gene TRBJ2-5, with D hard to call. The ends were cut back, 4 bases at V and 5 bases at J, with 12 bases in the middle. Germline V gene data show CDR1 as SGDLS and CDR2 as YYNGEE. CDR3 length: 13 amino acids. The DNA of the CDR3 is TGTGCCAGCAGCCCAATCGCCGGGGAGACCCAGTACTTC. Translated: CASSPIAGETQYF. Filled out from reference TRBV9 and TRBJ2-5, the complete variable domain reads DSGVTQTPKHLITATGQRVTLRCSPRSGDLSVYWYQQSLDQGLQFLIQYYNGEERAKGNILERFSAQQFPDLHSELNLSSLELGDSALYFCASSPIAGETQYFGPGTRLLVL.

As concerns this clone: The junction departs from germline at one end; a sequencing error may be responsible. The V call is TRBV7-3, the J call TRBJ2-2; D remains unclear. In germline, CDR1 is SGHTA, CDR2 FQGTGA. CDR3 length: 18 residues. For the CDR3, the DNA is TGTGCCAGCAGCCTAACCTTCGCATCTTACAGAGACACCGGGGAGCTGTTTTTT. Translating gives CASSLTFASYRDTGELFF.

The chain couples TRBV5-6 to TRBJ2-7, with a weak D call TRBD2 (6 bases). Trimming left V 4 bases short and J 4 bases short, with 15 bases between. Germline V gene data show CDR1 as SGHDT and CDR2 as YYEEEE. This CDR3 has 14 amino acids. CDR3 loop: CASSAIGEAYEQYF. The CDR3 region has the DNA TGTGCCAGCAGCGCCATCGGGGAGGCATACGAGCAGTACTTC.

V and J are TRBV4-2 and TRBJ1-4; a weak D match, TRBD1 (5 bases). Trimming pared 3 bases from V and 0 bases from J, leaving 11 bases between. This CDR3 has 16 residues. CDR1 LGHNA and CDR2 YNFKEQ come from the germline V gene. CDR3 sequence (DNA): TGTGCCAGCAGCCAGGCCCCGGGGGCAACTAATGAAAAACTGTTTTTT. This sequence encodes CASSQAPGATNEKLFF.

CDR3 bases: TGCAGCGTTCAAAAAGTGGAACTAAACGGCTACACCTTC. As protein: CSVQKVELNGYTF. This chain links TRBV29-1 with TRBJ1-2; no reliable D call. The V gene's germline CDR1 is SQVTM and CDR2 ANQGSEA. Trimming pared 5 bases from V and 8 bases from J, leaving 18 bases between. The length of the CDR3 is 13 residues. Full variable domain (missing parts from reference TRBV29-1 and TRBJ1-2): SAVISQKPSRDICQRGTSLTIQCQVDSQVTMMFWYRQQPGQSLTLIATANQGSEATYESGFVIDKFPISRPNLTFSTLTVSNMSPEDSSIYLCSVQKVELNGYTFGSGTRLTVV.

The chain employs TRBV7-9 and TRBJ1-1; tentative D call: TRBD1 (5 bases). CDR3 length: 13 amino acids. Germline CDR1 reads SEHNR; CDR2 reads FQNEAQ (reference sequence). With 7 bases removed from V and 0 bases from J, the gap between germline ends came to 9 bases. CDR3 DNA: TGTGCCAGCAATGAACAGGTGAACACTGAAGCTTTCTTT. It specifies CASNEQVNTEAFF.

CDR3 DNA sequence: TGTGCCAGCGGTTTCCCGGACAGGAGTGGAAACACCATATATTTT. Translating gives CASGFPDRSGNTIYF. The chain carries TRBV6-2 or TRBV6-3 and TRBJ1-3; 7 bases agree with TRBD1. Germline-derived CDR1 and CDR2 are MNHEY and SVGEGT. The CDR3 length is 15 residues. The J segment lost 3 bases and the V segment lost 8 bases, leaving 10 bases of the junction unmatched.

This clone was observed a few times. This chain uses TRBV4-1 with TRBJ2-7; 9 nucleotides match TRBD1. Germline CDR1 and CDR2: MGHRA and YSYEKL. CDR3 length equals 14 residues. V lost 2 bases, J lost 7 bases, and 6 bases stayed unmatched. CDR3 sequence: CASSQPRTGEEQYF. The CDR3 DNA reads as TGCGCCAGCAGCCAACCTAGGACAGGGGAAGAGCAGTACTTC.